The source of this T cell receptor (beta chain) is a study of T cell changes during pregnancy in multiple sclerosis. This CDR3 is built from 14 residues. The J segment lost 6 bases and the V segment lost 5 bases, leaving 5 bases of the junction unmatched. Germline CDR1 SEHNR, CDR2 FQNEAQ (reference sequence). Method: immunoSEQ multiplex PCR; TCRdb's copy keeps in-frame clones and lacks some. The top ten hold about 1.5% of the sample, which has some 71,000 clones, about 90% seen once. Sample: peripheral blood, taken after pregnancy. The TCR was taken from a female donor with multiple sclerosis, enrolled in a pregnancy study. The chain links TRBV7-9 to TRBJ2-2; 8 nucleotides agree with TRBD1. CDR3 bases: TGTGCCAGCAGCCAGGGACAGGTAGCCGGGGAGCTGTTTTTT. Encoded protein: CASSQGQVAGELFF.